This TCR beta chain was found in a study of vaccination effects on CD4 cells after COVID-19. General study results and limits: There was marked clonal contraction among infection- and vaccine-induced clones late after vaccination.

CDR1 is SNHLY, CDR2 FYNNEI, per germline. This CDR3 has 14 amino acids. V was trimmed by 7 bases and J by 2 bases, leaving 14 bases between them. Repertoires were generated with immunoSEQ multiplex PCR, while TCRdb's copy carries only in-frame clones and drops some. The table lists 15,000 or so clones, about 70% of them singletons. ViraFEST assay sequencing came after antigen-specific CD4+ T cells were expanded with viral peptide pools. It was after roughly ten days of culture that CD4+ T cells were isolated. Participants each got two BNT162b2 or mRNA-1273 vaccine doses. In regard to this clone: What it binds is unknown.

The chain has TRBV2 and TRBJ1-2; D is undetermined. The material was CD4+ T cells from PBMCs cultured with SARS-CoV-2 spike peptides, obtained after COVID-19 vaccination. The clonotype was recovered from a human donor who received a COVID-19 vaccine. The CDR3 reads CASKREAENYGYTF. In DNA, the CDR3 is TGTGCCAGCAAGAGGGAGGCGGAGAACTATGGCTACACCTTC. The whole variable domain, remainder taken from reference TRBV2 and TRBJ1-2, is EPEVTQTPSHQVTQMGQEVILRCVPISNHLYFYWYRQILGQKVEFLVSFYNNEISEKSEIFDDQFSVERPDGSNFTLKIRSTKLEDSAMYFCASKREAENYGYTFGSGTRLTVV.